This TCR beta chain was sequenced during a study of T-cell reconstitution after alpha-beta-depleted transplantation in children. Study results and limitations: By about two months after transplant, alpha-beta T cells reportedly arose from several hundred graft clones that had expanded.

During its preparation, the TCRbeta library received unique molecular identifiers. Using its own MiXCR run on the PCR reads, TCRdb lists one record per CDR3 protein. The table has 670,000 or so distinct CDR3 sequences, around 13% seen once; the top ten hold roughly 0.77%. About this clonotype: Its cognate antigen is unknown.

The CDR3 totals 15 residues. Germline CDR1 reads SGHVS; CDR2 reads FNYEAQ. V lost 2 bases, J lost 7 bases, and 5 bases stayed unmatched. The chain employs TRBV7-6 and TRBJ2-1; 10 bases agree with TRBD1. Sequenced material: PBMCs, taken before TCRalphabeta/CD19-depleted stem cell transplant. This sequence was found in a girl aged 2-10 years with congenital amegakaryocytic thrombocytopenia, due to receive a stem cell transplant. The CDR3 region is CASSLYGQGGNEQFF. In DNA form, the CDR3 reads TGTGCCAGCAGCTTATATGGACAGGGGGGAAATGAGCAGTTCTTC.